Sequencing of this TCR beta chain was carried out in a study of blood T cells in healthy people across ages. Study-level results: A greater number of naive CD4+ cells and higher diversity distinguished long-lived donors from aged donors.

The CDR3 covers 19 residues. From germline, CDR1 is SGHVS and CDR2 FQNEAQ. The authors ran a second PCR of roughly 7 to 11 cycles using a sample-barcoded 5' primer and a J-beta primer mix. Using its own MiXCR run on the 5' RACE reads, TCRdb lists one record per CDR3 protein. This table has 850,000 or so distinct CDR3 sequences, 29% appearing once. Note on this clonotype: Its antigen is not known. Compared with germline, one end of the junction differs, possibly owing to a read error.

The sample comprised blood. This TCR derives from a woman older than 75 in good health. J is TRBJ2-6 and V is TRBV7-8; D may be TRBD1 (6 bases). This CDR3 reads CASSLARAGELAGADVLTF. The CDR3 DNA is TGTGCCAGCAGCTTAGCGCGTGCAGGGGAGTTAGCTGGGGCCGACGTCCTGACTTTC.